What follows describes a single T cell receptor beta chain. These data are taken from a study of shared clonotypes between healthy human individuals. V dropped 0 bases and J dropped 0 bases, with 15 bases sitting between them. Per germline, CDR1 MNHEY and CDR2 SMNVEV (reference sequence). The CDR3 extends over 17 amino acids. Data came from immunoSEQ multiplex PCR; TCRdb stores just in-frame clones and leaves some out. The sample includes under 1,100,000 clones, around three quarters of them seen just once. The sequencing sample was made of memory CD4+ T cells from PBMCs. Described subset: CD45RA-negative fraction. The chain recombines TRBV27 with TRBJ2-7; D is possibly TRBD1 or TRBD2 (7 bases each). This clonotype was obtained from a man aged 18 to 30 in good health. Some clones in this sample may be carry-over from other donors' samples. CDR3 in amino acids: CASSLSGQRGLSYEQYF. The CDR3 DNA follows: TGTGCCAGCAGTTTATCGGGACAGCGGGGCCTCTCCTACGAGCAGTACTTC.